A single sample is the source of the 4 T cell receptor beta chains below, sequenced in a study of metastatic and nonmetastatic thyroid tumors. No patient had received any treatment before thyroid surgery. With MiXCR, TCRdb reprocessed the PCR reads. The sample lists fewer than 15,000 clones, 20% to 25% occurring once. Sequenced: blood. These receptors were taken from a female donor with papillary thyroid cancer or a benign thyroid nodule (not recorded which). Some clones in this sample may be carry-over from other donors' samples.

Details on this clone: Mismatch with germline at one junction end may stem from a read error. The chain uses TRBV29-1 and TRBJ2-1; no clear D gene. The CDR3 has 11 amino acids. Germline lookup yields CDR1 SQVTM and CDR2 ANQGSEA. The CDR3 DNA sequence: TGCATCGTTGCGCGCAGCTGTGAGCAGTTCTTC. Translating gives CIVARSCEQFF.

Remarks on this clone: Other DNA sequences within the sample encode an identical CDR3. The chain has TRBV11-2 and TRBJ1-5; D is unclear. The CDR3 sequence is 14 residues long. CDR1 SGHAT and CDR2 FQNNGV come from the germline V gene. V shed 5 bases and J shed 5 bases, with 13 bases lying between them. The CDR3: CASSLSRSDQPQHF. In nucleotides, the CDR3 is TGTGCCAGCAGCCTATCCAGGTCCGATCAGCCCCAGCATTTT.

This clone is categorized as medium-sized. The chain is built from TRBV12-3 or TRBV12-4 and TRBJ2-3; D call uncertain. Trimming removed 8 bases from V and 0 bases from J, with 9 bases in between. CDR3 size: 13 residues. Written as DNA, the CDR3 is TGTGCCAGCCGATTCGGTAGCACAGATACGCAGTATTTT. It specifies CASRFGSTDTQYF.

This clone has a count of ten or more. The rearrangement links TRBV19 to TRBJ1-2, with D perhaps TRBD1 (5 bases). Trimming took off 7 bases at V and 3 bases at J, with 15 bases between the two ends. CDR1 and CDR2 from the germline V gene are LNHDA and SQIVND (reference sequence). This CDR3 has 14 amino acids. DNA for the CDR3: TGTGCCAGTACCCATAGGGGAGGGTACTATGGCTACACCTTC. Encoded protein: CASTHRGGYYGYTF.